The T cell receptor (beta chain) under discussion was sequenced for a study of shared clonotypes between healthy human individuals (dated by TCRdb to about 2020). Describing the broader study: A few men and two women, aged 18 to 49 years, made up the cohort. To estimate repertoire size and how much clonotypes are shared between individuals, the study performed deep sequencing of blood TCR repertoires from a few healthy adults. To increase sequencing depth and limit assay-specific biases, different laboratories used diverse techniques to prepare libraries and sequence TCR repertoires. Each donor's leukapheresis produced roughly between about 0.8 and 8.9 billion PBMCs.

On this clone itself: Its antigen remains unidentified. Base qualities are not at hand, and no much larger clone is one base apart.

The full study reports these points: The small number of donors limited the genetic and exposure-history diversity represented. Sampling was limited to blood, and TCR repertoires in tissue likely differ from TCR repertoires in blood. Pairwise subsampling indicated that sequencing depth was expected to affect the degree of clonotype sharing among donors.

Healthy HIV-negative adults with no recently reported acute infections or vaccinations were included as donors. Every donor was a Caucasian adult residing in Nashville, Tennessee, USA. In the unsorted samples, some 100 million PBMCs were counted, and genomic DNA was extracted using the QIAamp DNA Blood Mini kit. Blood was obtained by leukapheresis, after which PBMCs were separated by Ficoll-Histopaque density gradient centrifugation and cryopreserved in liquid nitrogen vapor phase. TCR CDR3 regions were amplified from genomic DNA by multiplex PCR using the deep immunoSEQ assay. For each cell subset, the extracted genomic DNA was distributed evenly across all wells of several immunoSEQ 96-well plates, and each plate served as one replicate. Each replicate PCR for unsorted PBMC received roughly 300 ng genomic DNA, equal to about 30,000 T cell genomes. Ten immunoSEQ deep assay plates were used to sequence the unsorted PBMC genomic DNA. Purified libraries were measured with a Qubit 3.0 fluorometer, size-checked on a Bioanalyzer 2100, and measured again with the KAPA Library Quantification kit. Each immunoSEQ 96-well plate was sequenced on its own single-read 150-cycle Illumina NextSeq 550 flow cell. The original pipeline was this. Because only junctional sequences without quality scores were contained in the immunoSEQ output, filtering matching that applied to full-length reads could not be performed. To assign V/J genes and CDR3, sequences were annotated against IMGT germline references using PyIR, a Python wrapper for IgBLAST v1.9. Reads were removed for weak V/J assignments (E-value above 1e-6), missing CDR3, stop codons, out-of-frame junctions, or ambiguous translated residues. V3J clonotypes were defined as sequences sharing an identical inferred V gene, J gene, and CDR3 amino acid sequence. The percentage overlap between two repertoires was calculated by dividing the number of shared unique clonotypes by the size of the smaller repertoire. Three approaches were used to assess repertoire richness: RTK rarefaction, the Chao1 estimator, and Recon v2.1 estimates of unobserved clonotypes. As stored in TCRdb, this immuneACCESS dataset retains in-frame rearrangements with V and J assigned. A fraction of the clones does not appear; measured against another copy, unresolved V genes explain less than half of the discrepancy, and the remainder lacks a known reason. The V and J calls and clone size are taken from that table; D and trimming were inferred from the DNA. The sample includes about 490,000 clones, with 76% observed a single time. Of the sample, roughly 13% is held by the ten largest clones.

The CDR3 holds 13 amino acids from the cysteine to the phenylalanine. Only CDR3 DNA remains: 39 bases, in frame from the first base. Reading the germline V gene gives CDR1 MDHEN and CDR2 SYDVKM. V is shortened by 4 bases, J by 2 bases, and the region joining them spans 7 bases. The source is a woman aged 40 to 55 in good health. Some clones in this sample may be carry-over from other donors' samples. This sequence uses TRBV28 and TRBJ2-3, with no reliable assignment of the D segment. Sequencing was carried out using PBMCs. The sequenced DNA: TGTGCCAGCAGTTCGGTCCCCACAGATACGCAGTATTTT. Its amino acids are CASSSVPTDTQYF.